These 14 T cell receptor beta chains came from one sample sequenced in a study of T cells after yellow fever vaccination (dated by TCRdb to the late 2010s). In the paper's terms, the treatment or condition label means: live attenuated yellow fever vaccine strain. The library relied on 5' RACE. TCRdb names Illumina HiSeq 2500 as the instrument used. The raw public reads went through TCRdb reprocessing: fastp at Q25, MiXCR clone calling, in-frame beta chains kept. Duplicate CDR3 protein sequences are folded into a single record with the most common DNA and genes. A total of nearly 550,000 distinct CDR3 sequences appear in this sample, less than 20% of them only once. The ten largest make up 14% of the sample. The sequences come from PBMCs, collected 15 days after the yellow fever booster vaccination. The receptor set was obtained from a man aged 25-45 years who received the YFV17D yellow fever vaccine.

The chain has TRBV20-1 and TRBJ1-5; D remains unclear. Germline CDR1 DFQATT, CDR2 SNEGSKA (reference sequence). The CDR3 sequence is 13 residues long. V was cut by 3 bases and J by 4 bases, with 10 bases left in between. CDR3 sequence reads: CSASMAGNQPQHF. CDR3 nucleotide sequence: TGCAGTGCTAGCATGGCCGGGAATCAGCCCCAGCATTTT.

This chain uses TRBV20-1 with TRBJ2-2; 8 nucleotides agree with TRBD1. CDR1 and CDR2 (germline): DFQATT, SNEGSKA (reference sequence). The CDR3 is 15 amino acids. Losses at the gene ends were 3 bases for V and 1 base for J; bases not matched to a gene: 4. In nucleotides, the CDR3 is TGCAGTGCTAGCACAGGACAGGGGAACACCGGGGAGCTGTTTTTT. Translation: CSASTGQGNTGELFF.

The CDR3 DNA reads as TGTGCCAGCAGCTTAGAAGGGAGTGGGGGCCGTGAGCAGTTCTTC. This sequence encodes CASSLEGSGGREQFF. The rearrangement links TRBV11-3 to TRBJ2-1; maybe TRBD1 (6 bases). Between the trimmed V and J ends, which lost 0 bases and 9 bases, there was a span of 15 bases. The CDR3 is 15 amino acids. Germline-derived CDR1 and CDR2 are SGHNT and YENEEA. The variable domain in full, with the rest retrieved from reference TRBV11-3 and TRBJ2-1, is EAGVVQSPRYKIIEKKQPVAFWCNPISGHNTLYWYLQNLGQGPELLIRYENEEAVDDSQLPKDRFSAERLKGVDSTLKIQPAELGDSAVYLCASSLEGSGGREQFFGPGTRLTVL.

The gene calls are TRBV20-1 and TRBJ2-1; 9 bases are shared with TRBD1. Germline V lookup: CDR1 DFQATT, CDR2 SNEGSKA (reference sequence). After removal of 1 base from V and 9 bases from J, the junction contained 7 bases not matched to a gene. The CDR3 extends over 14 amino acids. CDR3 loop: CSARVGQGRGEQFF. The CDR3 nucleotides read TGCAGTGCTAGAGTCGGACAGGGGCGGGGTGAGCAGTTCTTC.

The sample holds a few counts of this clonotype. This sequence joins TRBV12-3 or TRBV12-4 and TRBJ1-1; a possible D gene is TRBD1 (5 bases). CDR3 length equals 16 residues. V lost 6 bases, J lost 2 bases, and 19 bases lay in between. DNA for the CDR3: TGTGCCAGCAGCCCTCTAAACGGAGGGGTAAACACTGAAGCTTTCTTT. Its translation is CASSPLNGGVNTEAFF.

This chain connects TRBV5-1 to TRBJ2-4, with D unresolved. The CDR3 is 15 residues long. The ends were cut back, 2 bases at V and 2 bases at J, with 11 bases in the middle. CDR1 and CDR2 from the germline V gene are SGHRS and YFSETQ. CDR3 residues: CASSFGEPSKNIQYF. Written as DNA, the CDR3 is TGCGCCAGCAGCTTTGGGGAACCCTCCAAAAACATTCAGTACTTC. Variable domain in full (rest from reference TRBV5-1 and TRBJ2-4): KAGVTQTPRYLIKTRGQQVTLSCSPISGHRSVSWYQQTPGQGLQFLFEYFSETQRNKGNFPGRFSGRQFSNSRSEMNVSTLELGDSALYLCASSFGEPSKNIQYFGAGTRLSVL.

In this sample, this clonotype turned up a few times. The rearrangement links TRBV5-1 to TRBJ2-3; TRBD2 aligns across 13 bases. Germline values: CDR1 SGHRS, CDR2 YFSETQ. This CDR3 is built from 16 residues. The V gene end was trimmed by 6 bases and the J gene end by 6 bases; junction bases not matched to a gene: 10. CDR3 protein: CASTPPGLAGTDTQYF. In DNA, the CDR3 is TGCGCCAGCACCCCACCGGGACTAGCGGGAACTGATACGCAGTATTTT.

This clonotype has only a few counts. For the CDR3, the DNA is TGTGCCAGCAGTAGCCGGGACAGGGGAGCCTACGAGCAGTACTTC. It specifies CASSSRDRGAYEQYF. The V call is TRBV28, the J call TRBJ2-7, with 10 bases matching TRBD1. The CDR3 consists of 15 residues. Germline lookup yields CDR1 MDHEN and CDR2 SYDVKM. Trimming took 5 bases from V and 2 from J; bases not matched to a gene: 6.

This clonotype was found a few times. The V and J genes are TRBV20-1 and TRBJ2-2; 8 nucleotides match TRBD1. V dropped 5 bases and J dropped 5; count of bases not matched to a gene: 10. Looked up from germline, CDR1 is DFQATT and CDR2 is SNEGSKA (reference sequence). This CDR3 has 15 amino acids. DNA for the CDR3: TGCAGTGCTTCTAGGACAGGGATAAGGACCGGGGAGCTGTTTTTT. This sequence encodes CSASRTGIRTGELFF.

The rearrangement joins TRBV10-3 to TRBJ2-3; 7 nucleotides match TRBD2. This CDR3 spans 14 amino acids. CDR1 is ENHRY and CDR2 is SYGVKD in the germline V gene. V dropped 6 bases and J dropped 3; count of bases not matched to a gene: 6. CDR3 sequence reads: CAIRRGGGTDTQYF. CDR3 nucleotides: TGTGCCATCAGACGGGGCGGGGGTACAGATACGCAGTATTTT.

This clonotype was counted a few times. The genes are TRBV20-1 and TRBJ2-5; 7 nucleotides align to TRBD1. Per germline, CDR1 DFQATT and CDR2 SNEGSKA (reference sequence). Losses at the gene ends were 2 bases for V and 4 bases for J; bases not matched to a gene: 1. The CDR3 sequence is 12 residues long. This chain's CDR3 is CSARRDRETQYF. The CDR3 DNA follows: TGCAGTGCTAGACGGGACAGAGAGACCCAGTACTTC.

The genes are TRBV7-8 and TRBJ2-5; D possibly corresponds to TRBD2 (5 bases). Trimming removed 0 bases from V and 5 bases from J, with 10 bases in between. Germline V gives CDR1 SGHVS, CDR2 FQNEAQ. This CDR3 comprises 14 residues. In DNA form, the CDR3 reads TGTGCCAGCAGCTTAGCCGCTAGCCGGGAGACCCAGTACTTC. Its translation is CASSLAASRETQYF.

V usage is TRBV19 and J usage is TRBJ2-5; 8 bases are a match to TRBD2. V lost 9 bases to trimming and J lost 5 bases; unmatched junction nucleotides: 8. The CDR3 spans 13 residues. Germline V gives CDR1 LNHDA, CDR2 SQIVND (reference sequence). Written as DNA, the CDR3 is TGTGCCAGCCAGGGACTAGTTGGCGAGACCCAGTACTTC. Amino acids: CASQGLVGETQYF.

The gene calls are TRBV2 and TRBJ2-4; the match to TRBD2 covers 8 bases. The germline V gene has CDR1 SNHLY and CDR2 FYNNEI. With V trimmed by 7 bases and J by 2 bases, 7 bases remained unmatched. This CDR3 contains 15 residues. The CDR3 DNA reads TGTGCCAGCAAGAGCGGGAGCGGGACCAAAAACATTCAGTACTTC. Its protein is CASKSGSGTKNIQYF. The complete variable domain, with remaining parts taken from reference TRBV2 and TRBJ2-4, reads EPEVTQTPSHQVTQMGQEVILRCVPISNHLYFYWYRQILGQKVEFLVSFYNNEISEKSEIFDDQFSVERPDGSNFTLKIRSTKLEDSAMYFCASKSGSGTKNIQYFGAGTRLSVL.